This is a list of T cell receptor beta chains from one sample in a study of cytomegalovirus exposure and HLA in healthy donors. Libraries were prepared by immunoSEQ multiplex PCR; TCRdb keeps only in-frame clonotypes and omits some of them. Of 150,000 or so clones in the sample, approximately 82% were seen once. Input material: PBMCs. All receptors derive from a woman in her 40s in good health and CMV-seropositive. Both conserved end residues are part of each CDR3. The order of the fields is CDR3 protein, CDR3 DNA, CDR3 length, D gene, J gene, clone size, V gene. A D gene is named only where the DNA matches it firmly. Clone size is shown for a subset of rows, as once, few, many or a class of expanded clone.

cdr3_aa: CASSLPGTGVADTQYF
cdr3_nt: TGTGCCAGCAGCCTGCCCGGGACAGGGGTTGCAGATACGCAGTATTTT
cdr3_length: 16
d_call: TRBD1
j_call: TRBJ2-3
clone_size: -
v_call: TRBV5-8

cdr3_aa: CASSFAGALYNEQFF
cdr3_nt: TGTGCCAGCAGCTTTGCGGGAGCGCTCTACAATGAGCAGTTCTTC
cdr3_length: 15
d_call: TRBD2
j_call: TRBJ2-1
clone_size: -
v_call: TRBV7-6

cdr3_aa: CASSFPGTGAYEQYF
cdr3_nt: TGTGCCAGCAGCTTCCCCGGGACAGGGGCCTACGAGCAGTACTTC
cdr3_length: 15
d_call: TRBD1
j_call: TRBJ2-7
clone_size: -
v_call: TRBV5-8

cdr3_aa: CASGTGNEKLFF
cdr3_nt: TGCGCCAGCGGGACAGGGAATGAAAAACTGTTTTTT
cdr3_length: 12
d_call: TRBD1
j_call: TRBJ1-4
clone_size: -
v_call: TRBV5-1

cdr3_aa: CASSYVTGVDTGELFF
cdr3_nt: TGTGCCAGCAGTTACGTCACAGGGGTGGACACCGGGGAGCTGTTTTTT
cdr3_length: 16
d_call: TRBD1
j_call: TRBJ2-2
clone_size: few
v_call: TRBV6-5

cdr3_aa: CASFLRGQNEQFF
cdr3_nt: TGTGCCAGCTTCCTCCGGGGACAAAATGAGCAGTTCTTC
cdr3_length: 13
d_call: -
j_call: TRBJ2-1
clone_size: -
v_call: TRBV18

cdr3_aa: CASSPPPLVAGVGYGYTF
cdr3_nt: TGTGCCAGCAGCCCCCCACCGCTGGTGGCAGGGGTAGGGTATGGCTACACCTTC
cdr3_length: 18
d_call: -
j_call: TRBJ1-2
clone_size: few
v_call: TRBV28

cdr3_aa: CASRIGQGDTDTQYF
cdr3_nt: TGTGCCAGCAGGATAGGACAGGGGGACACAGATACGCAGTATTTT
cdr3_length: 15
d_call: TRBD1
j_call: TRBJ2-3
clone_size: -
v_call: TRBV28

cdr3_aa: CASSQRRRELTDTQYF
cdr3_nt: TGTGCCAGCAGCCAACGGAGGAGGGAGCTAACAGATACGCAGTATTTT
cdr3_length: 16
d_call: -
j_call: TRBJ2-3
clone_size: few
v_call: TRBV7-6

cdr3_aa: CASSERLTGNTIYF
cdr3_nt: TGTGCCAGCAGCGAGCGACTTACTGGAAACACCATATATTTT
cdr3_length: 14
d_call: -
j_call: TRBJ1-3
clone_size: -
v_call: TRBV13

cdr3_aa: CASSLPGGNGYTF
cdr3_nt: TGTGCCAGCAGCTTACCGGGGGGGAATGGCTACACCTTC
cdr3_length: 13
d_call: -
j_call: TRBJ1-2
clone_size: -
v_call: TRBV7-9

cdr3_aa: CASSQRTGSNQPQHF
cdr3_nt: TGTGCCAGCAGTCAACGGACAGGGAGCAATCAGCCCCAGCATTTT
cdr3_length: 15
d_call: TRBD1
j_call: TRBJ1-5
clone_size: once
v_call: TRBV28

cdr3_aa: CASSVGPGTGGGEQYF
cdr3_nt: TGTGCCAGCAGCGTAGGCCCCGGGACAGGGGGCGGCGAGCAGTACTTC
cdr3_length: 16
d_call: TRBD1
j_call: TRBJ2-7
clone_size: -
v_call: TRBV9

cdr3_aa: CASSLRPGTGGTNYGYTF
cdr3_nt: TGTGCCAGCAGCTTACGTCCCGGGACAGGGGGAACTAACTATGGCTACACCTTC
cdr3_length: 18
d_call: -
j_call: TRBJ1-2
clone_size: -
v_call: TRBV21-1

cdr3_aa: CASSLRTGTGSETQYF
cdr3_nt: TGTGCCAGCAGCTTAAGAACCGGGACAGGGAGCGAGACCCAGTACTTC
cdr3_length: 16
d_call: TRBD1
j_call: TRBJ2-5
clone_size: -
v_call: TRBV7-8

cdr3_aa: CASRGTGKMYGYTF
cdr3_nt: TGTGCCAGCAGGGGGACAGGGAAAATGTATGGCTACACCTTC
cdr3_length: 14
d_call: TRBD1
j_call: TRBJ1-2
clone_size: -
v_call: TRBV28

cdr3_aa: CASSFPLTGAGELFF
cdr3_nt: TGTGCCAGCAGCTTCCCATTGACAGGCGCCGGGGAGCTGTTTTTT
cdr3_length: 15
d_call: -
j_call: TRBJ2-2
clone_size: -
v_call: TRBV7-9

cdr3_aa: CATRNRGIRYGYTF
cdr3_nt: TGTGCCACCAGGAACAGGGGGATACGCTATGGCTACACCTTC
cdr3_length: 14
d_call: TRBD1
j_call: TRBJ1-2
clone_size: -
v_call: TRBV15

cdr3_aa: CASSQGAGGSYEQYF
cdr3_nt: TGTGCCAGCAGCCAAGGGGCGGGGGGCTCCTACGAGCAGTACTTC
cdr3_length: 15
d_call: TRBD2
j_call: TRBJ2-7
clone_size: -
v_call: TRBV4-2

cdr3_aa: CSVGGTSGRRDNEQFF
cdr3_nt: TGCAGCGTGGGGGGGACTAGCGGGAGGCGGGACAATGAGCAGTTCTTC
cdr3_length: 16
d_call: TRBD2
j_call: TRBJ2-1
clone_size: few
v_call: TRBV29-1

cdr3_aa: CASSSVGVQETQYF
cdr3_nt: TGTGCCAGCAGTTCGGTGGGAGTACAAGAGACCCAGTACTTC
cdr3_length: 14
d_call: -
j_call: TRBJ2-5
clone_size: -
v_call: TRBV28

cdr3_aa: CASSFRTGGAFGELFF
cdr3_nt: TGTGCCAGCAGCTTCCGGACAGGGGGCGCCTTCGGGGAGCTGTTTTTT
cdr3_length: 16
d_call: TRBD1
j_call: TRBJ2-2
clone_size: -
v_call: TRBV7-2

cdr3_aa: CASSLETGGETQYF
cdr3_nt: TGTGCCAGCAGCTTAGAGACAGGGGGAGAGACCCAGTACTTC
cdr3_length: 14
d_call: TRBD1
j_call: TRBJ2-5
clone_size: -
v_call: TRBV7-2